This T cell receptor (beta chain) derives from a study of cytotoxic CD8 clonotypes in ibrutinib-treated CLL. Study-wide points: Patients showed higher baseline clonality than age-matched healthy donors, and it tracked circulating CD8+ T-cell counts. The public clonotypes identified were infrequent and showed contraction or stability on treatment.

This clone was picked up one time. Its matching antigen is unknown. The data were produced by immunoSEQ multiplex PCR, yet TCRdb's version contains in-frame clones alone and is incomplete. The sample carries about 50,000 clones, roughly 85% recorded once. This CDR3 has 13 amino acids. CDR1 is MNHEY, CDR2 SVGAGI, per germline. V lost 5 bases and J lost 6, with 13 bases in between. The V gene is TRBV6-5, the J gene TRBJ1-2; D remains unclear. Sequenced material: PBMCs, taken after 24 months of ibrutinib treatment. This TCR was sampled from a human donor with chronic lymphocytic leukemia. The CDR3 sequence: CASSAKRAHGYTF. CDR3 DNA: TGTGCCAGCAGTGCAAAACGGGCTCATGGCTACACCTTC.